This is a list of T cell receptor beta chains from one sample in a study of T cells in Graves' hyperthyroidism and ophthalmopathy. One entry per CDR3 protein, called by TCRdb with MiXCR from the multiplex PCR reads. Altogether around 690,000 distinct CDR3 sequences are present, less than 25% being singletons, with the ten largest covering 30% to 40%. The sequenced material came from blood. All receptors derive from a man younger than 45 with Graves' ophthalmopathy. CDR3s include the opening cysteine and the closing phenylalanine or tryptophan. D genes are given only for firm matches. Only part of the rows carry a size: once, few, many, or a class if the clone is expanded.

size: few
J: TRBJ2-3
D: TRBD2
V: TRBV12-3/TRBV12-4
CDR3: CASSGPGTSGLTDTQYF
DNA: TGTGCCAGCAGTGGTCCCGGGACTAGCGGACTCACAGATACGCAGTATTTT

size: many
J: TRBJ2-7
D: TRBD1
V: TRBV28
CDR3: CASSGDRGRYEQYF
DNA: TGTGCCAGCAGTGGGGACAGGGGGCGGTACGAGCAGTACTTC

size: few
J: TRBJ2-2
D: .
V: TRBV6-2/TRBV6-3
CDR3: CASSYSNGRGELFF
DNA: TGTGCCAGCAGTTACTCGAATGGCCGCGGGGAGCTGTTTTTT

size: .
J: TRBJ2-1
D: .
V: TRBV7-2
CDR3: CASSSARSEQFF
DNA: TGTGCCAGCAGCTCTGCCCGTTCTGAGCAGTTCTTC

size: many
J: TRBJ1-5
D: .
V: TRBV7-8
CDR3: CASSSSGGQGQPQHF
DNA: TGTGCCAGCAGCTCCTCGGGGGGTCAGGGTCAGCCCCAGCATTTT

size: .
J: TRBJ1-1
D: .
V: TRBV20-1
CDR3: CSAIPRGSLNTEAFF
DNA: TGCAGTGCGATACCCAGGGGCAGCTTAAACACTGAAGCTTTCTTT

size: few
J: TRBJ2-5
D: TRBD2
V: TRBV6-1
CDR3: CASSAGPGTSGRARETQYF
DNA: TGTGCCAGCAGTGCCGGTCCCGGGACTAGCGGGAGGGCCCGGGAGACCCAGTACTTC

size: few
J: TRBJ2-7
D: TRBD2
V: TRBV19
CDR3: CASSMVAGYYEQYF
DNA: TGTGCCAGTAGTATGGTAGCGGGCTACTACGAGCAGTACTTC

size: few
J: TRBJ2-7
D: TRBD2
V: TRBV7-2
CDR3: CASSFLRSGVKPYEQYF
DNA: TGTGCCAGCAGCTTTCTACGGAGCGGGGTTAAACCCTACGAGCAGTACTTC

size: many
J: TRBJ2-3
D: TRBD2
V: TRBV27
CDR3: CASSQGLAGRTDTQYF
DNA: TGTGCCAGCAGTCAGGGACTAGCGGGGCGCACAGATACGCAGTATTTT

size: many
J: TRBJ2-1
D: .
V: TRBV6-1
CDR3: CASSVDPPYNEQFF
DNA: TGTGCCAGCAGCGTGGACCCACCGTACAATGAGCAGTTCTTC

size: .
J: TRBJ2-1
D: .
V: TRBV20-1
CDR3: CSARDRRASGGNEQFF
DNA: TGCAGTGCTAGAGACCGGAGGGCGAGTGGGGGAAATGAGCAGTTCTTC

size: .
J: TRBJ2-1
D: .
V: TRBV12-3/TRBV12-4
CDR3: CAGARSSGHGQFF
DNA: TGTGCCGGAGCGAGGAGTAGCGGTCATGGGCAGTTCTTC

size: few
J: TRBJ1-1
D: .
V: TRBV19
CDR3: CASSRGQYTEAFF
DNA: TGTGCCAGTAGTAGAGGACAGTACACTGAAGCTTTCTTT

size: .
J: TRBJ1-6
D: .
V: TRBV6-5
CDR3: CASSYGVMNSPLHF
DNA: TGTGCCAGCAGTTACGGGGTCATGAATTCACCCCTCCACTTT

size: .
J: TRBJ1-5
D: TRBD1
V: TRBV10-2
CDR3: CASNRGHSNQPQHF
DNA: TGCGCCAGCAACAGGGGACATAGCAATCAGCCCCAGCATTTT

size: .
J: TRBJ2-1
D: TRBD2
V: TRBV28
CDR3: CASSPLESGRIDEQFF
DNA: TGTGCCAGCAGTCCTCTGGAGAGCGGGAGGATCGATGAGCAGTTCTTC

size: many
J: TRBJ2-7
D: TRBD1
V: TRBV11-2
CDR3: CASSLRQGATYEQYF
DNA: TGTGCCAGCAGCCTCCGACAGGGGGCGACGTACGAGCAGTACTTC

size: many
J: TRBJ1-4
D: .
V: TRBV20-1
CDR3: CSARAVASRVLTNEKLFF
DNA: TGCAGTGCTAGAGCGGTGGCGAGCAGAGTCTTAACTAATGAAAAACTGTTTTTT

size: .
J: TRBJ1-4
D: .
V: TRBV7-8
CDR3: CASSLGAGTNEKLFF
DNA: TGTGCCAGCAGCTTAGGCGCCGGAACTAATGAAAAACTGTTTTTT

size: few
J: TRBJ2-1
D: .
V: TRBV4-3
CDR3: CASSTLASVSYNEQFF
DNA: TGCGCCAGCAGCACTCTCGCAAGTGTCTCCTACAATGAGCAGTTCTTC

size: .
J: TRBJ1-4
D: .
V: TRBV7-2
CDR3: CASSIPGLGDEKLFF
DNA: TGTGCCAGCAGCATCCCGGGACTGGGGGATGAAAAACTGTTTTTT

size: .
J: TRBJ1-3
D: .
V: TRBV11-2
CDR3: CASSLAVRYSGNTIYF
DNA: TGTGCCAGCAGCTTAGCCGTCCGTTACTCTGGAAACACCATATATTTT

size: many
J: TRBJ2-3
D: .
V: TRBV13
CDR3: CASSPPSSEHTDTQYF
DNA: TGTGCCAGCAGCCCGCCGTCTAGCGAACACACAGATACGCAGTATTTT

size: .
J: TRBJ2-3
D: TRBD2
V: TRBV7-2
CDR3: CASSLSAGRTDTQYF
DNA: TGTGCCAGCAGCTTGTCAGCGGGAAGGACAGATACGCAGTATTTT

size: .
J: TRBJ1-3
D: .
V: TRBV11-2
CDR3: CASSPYLSRNTIYF
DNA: TGTGCCAGCAGCCCCTACCTCTCTAGAAACACCATATATTTT

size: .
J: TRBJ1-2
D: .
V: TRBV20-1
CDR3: CSVTWGLGYGYTF
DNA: TGCAGTGTTACGTGGGGGCTCGGCTATGGCTACACCTTC

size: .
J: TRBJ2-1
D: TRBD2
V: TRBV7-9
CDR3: CASSPLPALAGTYNEQFF
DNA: TGTGCCAGCAGCCCGCTCCCCGCCCTAGCGGGAACATACAATGAGCAGTTCTTC